Below, 21 T cell receptor beta chains from the same sample are listed, as sequenced in a study of cytomegalovirus exposure and HLA in healthy donors. PCR employed 60 Vbeta and 13 Jbeta primers. Sequenced by immunoSEQ multiplex PCR; TCRdb stores in-frame clones only, minus some. The data hold about 98,000 clones, with around three quarters observed a single time. The sample consisted of PBMCs. These receptors were taken from a man in his sixties in good health and CMV-seropositive.

This sequence joins TRBV2 and TRBJ1-6; D unclear. With 4 bases removed from V and 7 bases from J, the gap between germline ends came to 8 bases. The germline V gene encodes CDR1 SNHLY and CDR2 FYNNEI. This CDR3 is built from 13 residues. In nucleotides, the CDR3 is TGTGCCAGCAGTGGTACAAAGAATTCACCCCTCCACTTT. It specifies CASSGTKNSPLHF.

The CDR3 reads CASSPRSTEAFF. CDR3 nucleotides: TGTGCCAGCAGCCCCAGAAGTACTGAAGCTTTCTTT. The chain employs TRBV7-2 and TRBJ1-1; no clear D gene. Germline CDR1 reads SGHTA; CDR2 reads FQGNSA. V shed 5 bases and J shed 5 bases, with 9 bases lying between them. CDR3 size: 12 residues.

In its sample, this clone was seen once. DNA for the CDR3: TGTGCCAGCAGCCCAGACAGGGTTAGGCAGACCCAGTACTTC. The encoded protein is CASSPDRVRQTQYF. The chain recombines TRBV11-2 with TRBJ2-5; 7 bases are a match to TRBD1. Germline assignment: CDR1 SGHAT and CDR2 FQNNGV. The CDR3 length is 14 residues. V gave up 5 bases and J gave up 6 bases; unmatched junction bases: 9. Filled out from reference TRBV11-2 and TRBJ2-5, the complete variable domain reads EAGVAQSPRYKIIEKRQSVAFWCNPISGHATLYWYQQILGQGPKLLIQFQNNGVVDDSQLPKDRFSAERLKGVDSTLKIQPAKLEDSAVYLCASSPDRVRQTQYFGPGTRLLVL.

The rearrangement joins TRBV30 to TRBJ2-5; D is possibly TRBD2 (6 bases). The germline V gene has CDR1 GTSNPN and CDR2 SVGIG (reference sequence). The CDR3 is made up of 13 amino acids. V was cut by 0 bases and J by 5 bases, with 10 bases left in between. The CDR3 region has the DNA TGTGCCTGGAGTGTCGCGGGGACGGAGACCCAGTACTTC. Amino acids: CAWSVAGTETQYF.

This rearrangement joins TRBV7-2 to TRBJ1-3, with D hard to call. V was trimmed by 5 bases and J by 1 base, leaving 6 bases between them. This CDR3 has 13 amino acids. Germline loops: CDR1 SGHTA, CDR2 FQGNSA. The CDR3 DNA follows: TGTGCCAGCAGCGTGTTATCTGGAAACACCATATATTTT. It encodes CASSVLSGNTIYF.

The chain employs TRBV5-1 and TRBJ1-6; 8 nucleotides align to TRBD1. This CDR3 comprises 15 residues. Germline CDR1 reads SGHRS; CDR2 reads YFSETQ. V shed 4 bases and J 9 bases; nucleotides not matched to a gene: 9. In DNA form, the CDR3 reads TGCGCCAGCAGCCCTCTGACAGGGGTGGCTTCACCCCTCCACTTT. It specifies CASSPLTGVASPLHF.

The chain has TRBV6-5 and TRBJ2-4; D not resolved. CDR3 length: 14 residues. V lost 5 bases and J lost 1, with 9 bases in between. Per the germline V gene, CDR1 is MNHEY and CDR2 is SVGAGI. The CDR3, as DNA: TGTGCCAGCAGTCCCTATTTGGCCAAAAACATTCAGTACTTC. This sequence encodes CASSPYLAKNIQYF.

V is TRBV18 and J is TRBJ1-2; D is unclear. The CDR3 sequence is 15 residues long. Germline V CDR1 and CDR2: KGHSH, LQKENI. Trimming shortened V by 3 bases and J by 7 bases, and 18 bases separated the two germline ends. CDR3 residues: CASSPGLVGETGYTF. The CDR3 bases are TGTGCCAGCTCACCCGGTTTGGTGGGCGAAACTGGCTACACCTTC.

This chain links TRBV15 with TRBJ2-2, with TRBD1 identical over 7 bases. CDR1 is LNHNV, CDR2 YYDKDF, per germline (reference sequence). The V and J ends lost 6 bases and 6 bases, in that order; junction bases with no gene match: 7. The CDR3 covers 14 residues. CDR3 amino acids: CATRSGQLSGELFF. The CDR3 DNA is TGTGCCACCAGGTCGGGACAGCTCTCCGGGGAGCTGTTTTTT.

The rearrangement joins TRBV5-1 to TRBJ1-2; no firm D call. V was pared by 0 bases and J by 7 bases, with 10 bases between. From germline, CDR1 is SGHRS and CDR2 YFSETQ. This CDR3 contains 13 residues. The CDR3 DNA sequence: TGCGCCAGCAGCTTGGCCGGGGAGCGTGGCTACACCTTC. Translating gives CASSLAGERGYTF.

The chain carries TRBV2 and TRBJ2-5, with D unclear. Near its end, the DNA agrees better with TRBJ2-7, so the J call may be wrong. The CDR3 totals 20 residues. Germline CDR1 is SNHLY and CDR2 is FYNNEI. The CDR3 region has the DNA TGTGCCAGCAGTGATACTGGTCGGCAGACCTACGAAGGAGTCTCCTACGAGCAGTACTTC. It translates to CASSDTGRQTYEGVSYEQYF.

This chain joins TRBV18 and TRBJ2-7; 7 nucleotides line up with TRBD1. Germline V gives CDR1 KGHSH, CDR2 LQKENI. The CDR3 covers 14 residues. The trim removed 2 bases at V and 3 bases at J, leaving 4 bases unmatched. The CDR3: CASSPTPGGYEQYF. DNA of the CDR3: TGTGCCAGCTCACCAACCCCAGGGGGCTACGAGCAGTACTTC.

This clone came up a few times. This chain links TRBV7-2 with TRBJ1-5; 11 bases match TRBD1. This CDR3 spans 15 amino acids. Per the germline V gene, CDR1 is SGHTA and CDR2 is FQGNSA. The trim removed 3 bases at V and 2 bases at J, leaving 0 bases unmatched. The CDR3 region is CASSLDRGRNQPQHF. DNA for the CDR3: TGTGCCAGCAGCTTGGACAGGGGGCGCAATCAGCCCCAGCATTTT.

The chain has TRBV7-6 and TRBJ2-5; no definite D call. The V end lost 4 bases, the J end lost 11 bases, and 17 bases lay between the germline ends. The CDR3 is 13 amino acids. The V gene's germline CDR1 is SGHVS and CDR2 FNYEAQ. The DNA for the CDR3 is TGTGCCAGCAGCTCCCGGGTCTTTGTGGAGCAGTACTTC. Amino acid sequence: CASSSRVFVEQYF. The whole variable domain, remainder taken from reference TRBV7-6 and TRBJ2-5, is GAGVSQSPRYKVTKRGQDVALRCDPISGHVSLYWYRQALGQGPEFLTYFNYEAQQDKSGLPNDRFSAERPEGSISTLTIQRTEQRDSAMYRCASSSRVFVEQYFGPGTRLLVL.

The V and J genes are TRBV30 and TRBJ2-7, with 9 bases identical to TRBD2. CDR3 length: 15 amino acids. CDR1 is GTSNPN, CDR2 SVGIG, per germline (reference sequence). Losses at the gene ends were 1 base for V and 2 bases for J; bases not matched to a gene: 6. DNA for the CDR3: TGTGCCTGGAGTGCGGGAAGCGGGGGGACCTACGAGCAGTACTTC. Protein sequence: CAWSAGSGGTYEQYF.

The chain couples TRBV2 to TRBJ1-2; D is unresolved. From germline, CDR1 is SNHLY and CDR2 FYNNEI. The CDR3 runs 14 residues. V lost 1 base and J 5 bases, leaving 11 bases between the germline ends. CDR3 amino acids: CASSEGTVPYGYTF. CDR3 nucleotides: TGTGCCAGCAGTGAAGGTACAGTCCCATATGGCTACACCTTC. Supplemented by reference TRBV2 and TRBJ1-2, the full variable domain reads EPEVTQTPSHQVTQMGQEVILRCVPISNHLYFYWYRQILGQKVEFLVSFYNNEISEKSEIFDDQFSVERPDGSNFTLKIRSTKLEDSAMYFCASSEGTVPYGYTFGSGTRLTVV.

CDR3 DNA sequence: TGTGCCAGCAGCTTAGCGGCCTTGAACACTGAAGCTTTCTTT. This sequence encodes CASSLAALNTEAFF. The chain carries TRBV11-1 and TRBJ1-1; D remains ambiguous. The CDR3 has 14 amino acids. CDR1 SGHAT and CDR2 FQDESV come from the germline V gene (reference sequence). V was clipped by 0 bases and J by 0 bases, with 5 bases between them.

V and J are TRBV4-3 and TRBJ1-2, with 7 bases identical to TRBD1. In germline, CDR1 is LGHNA, CDR2 YSLEER. Unmatched junction bases numbered 11, after V lost 2 bases and J lost 5 bases. The CDR3 is 16 amino acids. This chain's CDR3 is CASSQNRDSRPYGYTF. In nucleotides, the CDR3 is TGCGCCAGCAGCCAAAACCGGGACAGTAGGCCATATGGCTACACCTTC.

The chain is built from TRBV29-1 and TRBJ1-2; D may be TRBD1 (6 bases). The germline gives CDR1 SQVTM, CDR2 ANQGSEA. The CDR3 has 15 residues. Trimming cost V 3 bases and J 8 bases, with 22 bases left between them. CDR3: CSVEVRAGTKLGYTF. In DNA, the CDR3 is TGCAGCGTTGAGGTTAGAGCCGGGACAAAGTTGGGCTACACCTTC. Full variable domain (missing parts from reference TRBV29-1 and TRBJ1-2): SAVISQKPSRDICQRGTSLTIQCQVDSQVTMMFWYRQQPGQSLTLIATANQGSEATYESGFVIDKFPISRPNLTFSTLTVSNMSPEDSSIYLCSVEVRAGTKLGYTFGSGTRLTVV.

J is TRBJ2-7 and V is TRBV6-8, with 7 bases aligning to TRBD1. Germline trimming cut 0 bases from V and 4 bases from J; bases unmatched to any gene: 9. From germline, CDR1 is MNHGY and CDR2 SAAAGT. This CDR3 has 16 amino acids. The CDR3 sequence: CASSYSIPGTVYEQYF. In DNA form, the CDR3 reads TGTGCCAGCAGTTACTCGATCCCCGGGACAGTTTACGAGCAGTACTTC.

The chain employs TRBV5-6 and TRBJ1-2; 10 nucleotides align to TRBD1. The CDR3 loop spans 15 amino acids. V shed 1 base and J 4 bases; nucleotides not matched to a gene: 4. In germline, CDR1 is SGHDT, CDR2 YYEEEE. The CDR3 reads CASSLRDRGSYGYTF. CDR3 coding DNA: TGTGCCAGCAGCTTGCGGGACAGGGGATCCTATGGCTACACCTTC.